Listed below are T cell receptor beta chains from one sample, sequenced in a study of blood T cell repertoires in COVID-19. Clones were read by immunoSEQ multiplex PCR, and TCRdb kept only the in-frame ones, dropping some. The sample lists some 300,000 clones, about nine tenths occurring once. The sample consisted of PBMCs or T cells enriched from blood (not recorded which). These receptors were obtained from a woman in her twenties or thirties who had recovered from COVID-19. Both conserved end residues are part of each CDR3. A D gene is named only where the DNA matches it firmly. Only some rows state a clone size, as once, few, many or a class for expanded clones.

size: NA; D: TRBD1; V: TRBV29-1; J: TRBJ2-1; CDR3: CSQVTGLHNEQFF; DNA: TGCAGCCAAGTGACAGGGCTCCACAATGAGCAGTTCTTC
size: NA; D: NA; V: TRBV7-9; J: TRBJ1-1; CDR3: CASKLGLETEAFF; DNA: TGTGCCAGCAAGCTGGGGCTGGAAACTGAAGCTTTCTTT
size: NA; D: TRBD1; V: TRBV19; J: TRBJ2-1; CDR3: CASSIVTGVTYNEQFF; DNA: TGTGCCAGTAGTATCGTGACAGGGGTCACCTACAATGAGCAGTTCTTC
size: NA; D: TRBD2; V: TRBV4-1; J: TRBJ2-2; CDR3: CASSGLAGTGELFF; DNA: TGCGCCAGCAGTGGACTAGCGGGGACCGGGGAGCTGTTTTTT
size: NA; D: NA; V: TRBV3-1/TRBV3-2; J: TRBJ2-3; CDR3: CASSPRGRGVDTQYF; DNA: TGTGCCAGCAGCCCGAGAGGCAGGGGGGTAGATACGCAGTATTTT
size: NA; D: NA; V: TRBV29-1; J: TRBJ1-2; CDR3: CSVGNAGGYTF; DNA: TGCAGCGTTGGCAACGCGGGAGGCTACACCTTC
size: NA; D: NA; V: TRBV18; J: TRBJ1-1; CDR3: CASSQDTMNTEAFF; DNA: TGTGCCAGCTCACAGGACACCATGAACACTGAAGCTTTCTTT
size: few; D: NA; V: TRBV28; J: TRBJ1-2; CDR3: CASSAGGDLYGYTF; DNA: TGTGCCAGCAGTGCCGGGGGAGACCTCTATGGCTACACCTTC
size: NA; D: NA; V: TRBV6-2/TRBV6-3; J: TRBJ1-1; CDR3: CASSYELREGTGTEAFF; DNA: TGTGCCAGCAGTTACGAACTACGGGAGGGGACGGGCACTGAAGCTTTCTTT
size: NA; D: NA; V: TRBV28; J: TRBJ1-1; CDR3: CASSLVAVEPPNTEAFF; DNA: TGTGCCAGCAGTTTAGTAGCGGTGGAACCCCCGAACACTGAAGCTTTCTTT
size: NA; D: NA; V: TRBV12-3/TRBV12-4; J: TRBJ1-6; CDR3: CASSFNGGSLHF; DNA: TGTGCCAGCAGCTTTAACGGCGGGTCCCTCCACTTT
size: NA; D: TRBD2; V: TRBV4-2; J: TRBJ2-5; CDR3: CASSQQLGDAGGATAQYF; DNA: TGTGCCAGCAGCCAACAACTGGGCGATGCGGGAGGGGCCACTGCCCAGTACTTC
size: NA; D: NA; V: TRBV2; J: TRBJ2-2; CDR3: CASSEEGQGTGELFF; DNA: TGTGCCAGCAGTGAAGAGGGTCAGGGCACCGGGGAGCTGTTTTTT
size: NA; D: NA; V: TRBV19; J: TRBJ1-2; CDR3: CASSMLGEEREDYGYTF; DNA: TGTGCCAGTAGTATGCTTGGGGAAGAACGGGAGGACTATGGCTACACCTTC
size: NA; D: NA; V: TRBV3-1/TRBV3-2; J: TRBJ2-5; CDR3: CASSQNAGSSETQYF; DNA: TGTGCCAGCAGCCAGAATGCCGGGAGCTCGGAGACCCAGTACTTC
size: once; D: NA; V: TRBV7-6; J: TRBJ1-1; CDR3: CASSSPRSSPRVGVGGNTEAFF; DNA: TGTGCCAGCAGCTCCCCAAGATCTTCTCCCAGGGTAGGTGTGGGTGGCAACACTGAAGCTTTCTTT
size: NA; D: NA; V: TRBV5-1; J: TRBJ1-1; CDR3: CASSLAPSRGTEAFF; DNA: TGCGCCAGCAGCTTGGCACCTTCCAGGGGCACTGAAGCTTTCTTT
size: NA; D: TRBD2; V: TRBV30; J: TRBJ2-5; CDR3: CAWSSGLSGMETQYF; DNA: TGTGCCTGGAGTTCGGGTTTAAGCGGGATGGAGACCCAGTACTTC
size: once; D: NA; V: TRBV5-6; J: TRBJ2-3; CDR3: CASSLTGLTSTDTQYF; DNA: TGTGCCAGCAGCTTGACAGGTCTTACTAGCACAGATACGCAGTATTTT
size: NA; D: TRBD2; V: TRBV29-1; J: TRBJ2-3; CDR3: CSVGGGLAGDVADTQYF; DNA: TGCAGCGTTGGCGGGGGACTAGCGGGAGACGTGGCAGATACGCAGTATTTT
size: NA; D: NA; V: TRBV2; J: TRBJ1-2; CDR3: CASRSRAGLYGYTF; DNA: TGTGCCAGCAGAAGTAGGGCAGGGCTCTATGGCTACACCTTC
size: few; D: NA; V: TRBV7-2; J: TRBJ2-3; CDR3: CASSWDTYTDTQYF; DNA: TGTGCCAGCAGCTGGGACACCTACACAGATACGCAGTATTTT
size: many; D: NA; V: TRBV7-9; J: TRBJ1-5; CDR3: CASSLQGDSNQPQHF; DNA: TGTGCCAGCAGCTTACAGGGTGATTCCAATCAGCCCCAGCATTTT
size: NA; D: TRBD1; V: TRBV13; J: TRBJ1-2; CDR3: CASSYDRGHGYTF; DNA: TGTGCCAGCAGTTACGACAGGGGGCATGGCTACACCTTC
size: NA; D: TRBD1; V: TRBV2; J: TRBJ1-5; CDR3: CASSELGGQGARPQHF; DNA: TGTGCCAGCAGTGAGCTTGGGGGACAGGGGGCAAGGCCCCAGCATTTT
size: NA; D: TRBD1; V: TRBV19; J: TRBJ2-1; CDR3: CASSAQTGLEQFF; DNA: TGTGCCAGTAGTGCCCAGACAGGGCTTGAGCAGTTCTTC
size: NA; D: NA; V: TRBV7-9; J: TRBJ2-1; CDR3: CASSLEGYDNEQFF; DNA: TGTGCCAGCAGCTTGGAGGGGTACGACAATGAGCAGTTCTTC
size: NA; D: TRBD2; V: TRBV11-2; J: TRBJ2-1; CDR3: CASSSGLAGVWNEQFF; DNA: TGTGCCAGCAGCTCCGGGCTAGCGGGAGTCTGGAATGAGCAGTTCTTC
size: NA; D: TRBD1; V: TRBV4-3; J: TRBJ1-2; CDR3: CASSQTRTGISGYTF; DNA: TGCGCCAGCAGCCAAACTCGGACAGGGATCAGTGGCTACACCTTC
size: NA; D: NA; V: TRBV6-4; J: TRBJ1-1; CDR3: CASSPRLNTEAFF; DNA: TGTGCCAGCAGTCCTCGACTAAACACTGAAGCTTTCTTT
size: NA; D: TRBD1; V: TRBV5-4; J: TRBJ2-3; CDR3: CASSSGTGNPTDTQYF; DNA: TGTGCCAGCAGCTCGGGGACAGGGAACCCAACAGATACGCAGTATTTT
size: NA; D: TRBD2; V: TRBV3-1/TRBV3-2; J: TRBJ2-3; CDR3: CASSQSSGSADTQYF; DNA: TGTGCCAGCAGCCAATCTAGCGGGAGTGCAGATACGCAGTATTTT
size: NA; D: NA; V: TRBV27; J: TRBJ1-1; CDR3: CASSAIYRVGEAFF; DNA: TGTGCCAGCAGTGCGATTTACAGGGTAGGTGAAGCTTTCTTT
size: NA; D: NA; V: TRBV2; J: TRBJ1-2; CDR3: CASSERVVTYGYTF; DNA: TGTGCCAGCAGCGAACGGGTCGTTACTTATGGCTACACCTTC
size: NA; D: TRBD1; V: TRBV19; J: TRBJ2-4; CDR3: CASSILGQGLAKNIQYF; DNA: TGTGCCAGTAGTATTCTAGGACAGGGACTAGCCAAAAACATTCAGTACTTC
size: NA; D: NA; V: TRBV6-5; J: TRBJ1-2; CDR3: CASGLTGIANYGYTF; DNA: TGTGCCAGCGGGCTCACAGGGATCGCTAACTATGGCTACACCTTC
size: NA; D: TRBD2; V: TRBV3-1/TRBV3-2; J: TRBJ2-3; CDR3: CASSFRTSGTYTDTQYF; DNA: TGTGCCAGCAGCTTCCGGACTAGCGGTACCTACACAGATACGCAGTATTTT
size: NA; D: NA; V: TRBV5-1; J: TRBJ2-7; CDR3: CASSLRAGEQYF; DNA: TGCGCCAGCAGCTTGAGAGCGGGCGAGCAGTACTTC
size: NA; D: NA; V: TRBV7-2; J: TRBJ2-2; CDR3: CASSLVGTYTGELFF; DNA: TGTGCCAGCAGCTTAGTCGGTACCTACACCGGGGAGCTGTTTTTT
size: NA; D: NA; V: TRBV2; J: TRBJ1-2; CDR3: CASNRLTSGYGYTF; DNA: TGTGCCAGCAATAGACTGACTTCTGGTTATGGCTACACCTTC
size: NA; D: TRBD2; V: TRBV10-3; J: TRBJ2-1; CDR3: CAIGDPGGRASYNEQFF; DNA: TGTGCCATCGGCGATCCGGGGGGGAGGGCCTCCTACAATGAGCAGTTCTTC
size: NA; D: NA; V: TRBV4-2; J: TRBJ2-2; CDR3: CASSHLRTRKSWAVTGELFF; DNA: TGTGCCAGCAGCCACCTTAGGACTCGAAAATCGTGGGCGGTAACCGGGGAGCTGTTTTTT
size: NA; D: NA; V: TRBV28; J: TRBJ1-2; CDR3: CASSFTRDFGYTF; DNA: TGTGCCAGCAGTTTTACCAGGGATTTTGGCTACACCTTC
size: NA; D: NA; V: TRBV30; J: TRBJ2-7; CDR3: CAWRQSAYEQYF; DNA: TGTGCCTGGAGGCAGAGCGCCTACGAGCAGTACTTC
size: NA; D: TRBD2; V: TRBV5-6; J: TRBJ2-5; CDR3: CASSFGLAHLPKGETQYF; DNA: TGTGCCAGCAGCTTCGGACTAGCGCACCTCCCCAAAGGAGAGACCCAGTACTTC
size: NA; D: NA; V: TRBV7-2; J: TRBJ2-7; CDR3: CASSLGSGWSYEQYF; DNA: TGTGCCAGCAGCTTAGGGTCAGGGTGGTCCTACGAGCAGTACTTC
size: once; D: NA; V: TRBV7-2; J: TRBJ1-6; CDR3: CASSLDQGFNSPLHF; DNA: TGTGCCAGCAGCTTAGATCAGGGGTTTAATTCACCCCTCCACTTT
size: few; D: NA; V: TRBV18; J: TRBJ1-3; CDR3: CASSPRLNAGNTIYF; DNA: TGTGCCAGCTCACCACGGCTGAACGCTGGAAACACCATATATTTT
size: NA; D: TRBD2; V: TRBV5-1; J: TRBJ2-1; CDR3: CASSPGLAIYNEQFF; DNA: TGCGCCAGCAGCCCGGGACTAGCGATATACAATGAGCAGTTCTTC
size: NA; D: NA; V: TRBV24-1; J: TRBJ1-2; CDR3: CATSDYEYGYTF; DNA: TGTGCCACCAGTGATTACGAGTATGGCTACACCTTC
size: once; D: TRBD2; V: TRBV6-2/TRBV6-3; J: TRBJ2-4; CDR3: CASSYRGGEAKNIQYF; DNA: TGTGCCAGCAGTTATCGGGGGGGCGAGGCCAAAAACATTCAGTACTTC
size: NA; D: NA; V: TRBV6-5; J: TRBJ2-1; CDR3: CASLGSSYNEQFF; DNA: TGTGCCAGTCTCGGTAGCTCCTACAATGAGCAGTTCTTC
size: NA; D: TRBD2; V: TRBV23-1; J: TRBJ2-1; CDR3: CASRLNLGGTYNEQFF; DNA: TGCGCCAGCAGACTCAATCTCGGGGGGACCTACAATGAGCAGTTCTTC
size: NA; D: NA; V: TRBV7-2; J: TRBJ1-5; CDR3: CASSLSRGMGQPQHF; DNA: TGTGCCAGCAGCCTCTCGCGGGGGATGGGGCAGCCCCAGCATTTT